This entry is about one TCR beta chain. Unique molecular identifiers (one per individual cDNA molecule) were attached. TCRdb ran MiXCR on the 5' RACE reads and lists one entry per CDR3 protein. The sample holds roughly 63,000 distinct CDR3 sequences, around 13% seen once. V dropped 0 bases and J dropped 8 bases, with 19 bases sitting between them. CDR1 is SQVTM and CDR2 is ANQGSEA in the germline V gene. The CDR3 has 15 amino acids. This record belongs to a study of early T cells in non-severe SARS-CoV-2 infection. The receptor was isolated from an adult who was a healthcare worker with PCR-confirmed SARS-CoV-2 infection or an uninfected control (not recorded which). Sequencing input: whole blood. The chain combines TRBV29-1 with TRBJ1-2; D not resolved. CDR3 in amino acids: CSVEDSPGPTSGYTF. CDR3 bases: TGCAGCGTTGAAGATTCCCCTGGCCCGACCAGCGGCTACACCTTC.